Listed here are 2 T cell receptor beta chains from one sample, sequenced in a study of early T cells in non-severe SARS-CoV-2 infection. TCRdb recomputed calls from the 5' RACE reads with MiXCR, one row per CDR3 protein. The sample includes 100,000 to 120,000 distinct CDR3 sequences, around 13% of them seen just once. This sample comprised whole blood, obtained at baseline. The receptors shown here come from an adult who was a healthcare worker with PCR-confirmed SARS-CoV-2 infection or an uninfected control (not recorded which).

V is TRBV21-1 and J is TRBJ1-1; the table's TRBD1 call for D was not verified on the DNA. TRBV21-1 is annotated as a pseudogene. The CDR3 contains 17 residues. CDR3 in amino acids: CASSKRNAARGFPEAFF. DNA for the CDR3: TGTGCCAGCAGCAAAAGAAATGCGGCCAGGGGGTTTCCTGAAGCTTTCTTT.

This clonotype was detected many times. The V gene is TRBV7-6, the J gene TRBJ1-5, with 11 bases lining up with TRBD1. Germline V gives CDR1 SGHVS, CDR2 FNYEAQ. The CDR3 is 15 residues long. After removal of 4 bases from V and 6 bases from J, the junction contained 5 bases not matched to a gene. The CDR3 region is CASSSGQGAGQPQHF. The CDR3 nucleotides read TGTGCCAGCAGCTCCGGACAGGGGGCGGGTCAGCCCCAGCATTTT.